The sample holds one count of the clone carrying this T cell receptor (beta chain). A read error may produce the germline difference seen at one junction end. Constant-region priming of about 500 ng total RNA yielded TCR beta cDNA. Construction of TCR beta libraries relied on three successive nested multiplex PCR rounds employing slightly modified ARM-PCR. A C-beta reverse primer and TRBV1-TRBV30 forward primers served in each of the first two PCR rounds, at about 9 cycles apiece. TCRdb re-analysed the multiplex PCR reads in MiXCR, keeping a single row per CDR3 protein. Here the sample spans 310,000 or so distinct CDR3 sequences, roughly three fifths being singletons. The data derive from a study of tumor-infiltrating lymphocytes in primary liver carcinoma. As for the study in general: Men and women, 30 to 69 years of age, made up the patients.

In addition to blood RNA drawn from unsorted whole blood, germline DNA was extracted. The CDR3 is 13 amino acids. CDR1 and CDR2 from the germline V gene are PRHDT and FYEKMQ (reference sequence). This chain uses TRBV13 with TRBJ2-1; perhaps TRBD2 as D (5 bases). The receptor was isolated from a woman aged 25 to 39 with primary liver carcinoma and hepatitis B virus infection. The sequenced sample was peripheral blood. CDR3 sequence (DNA): TGTGTCAGCAGCTTACGGAGCGGCAATGAGCAGTTCTTC. Encoded protein: CVSSLRSGNEQFF.